This T cell receptor (beta chain) was observed in a study of cytotoxic CD8 clonotypes in ibrutinib-treated CLL. Study in general: Response was recorded as partial in some 24 patients and complete in 2; at median around 70 months, approximately 14 remained remitted and about twelve had progressed.

CDR1 is SGHTS and CDR2 is YDEGEE in the germline V gene. V lost 4 bases to trimming and J lost 0 bases, with 17 bases between them. This CDR3 spans 16 amino acids. Library input was about 1.8 micrograms of DNA from cryopreserved PBMCs. Target depth was 1 in 200,000 to 1 in 1 million T cells, about 10x per clonotype. TCRdb's table, derived via immunoSEQ multiplex PCR, lists solely in-frame clones and lacks some. Found here are 160,000 or so clones, around 84% of them singletons; the top ten hold roughly 2%. The sample here was PBMCs, taken after 12 months of ibrutinib treatment. The TCR sequence derives from a human donor with chronic lymphocytic leukemia. This chain uses TRBV5-8 with TRBJ2-7, with unresolved D. CDR3 amino acids: CASSQAVATLSYEQYF. CDR3 DNA sequence: TGTGCCAGCAGCCAGGCGGTCGCTACCCTCTCCTACGAGCAGTACTTC.